Sequencing of this TCR beta chain was carried out in a study of blood T cell repertoires in COVID-19. The overall study: From T cells, B-cell-depleted T cells, or PBMCs came the material, which was cDNA or gDNA.

One Seattle source followed patients from active infection through their disease course. Sequencing used immunoSEQ multiplex PCR; TCRdb keeps in-frame clones, though not all of them. This sample has about 200,000 clones, with 94% found just once. This CDR3 comprises 13 residues. Per germline, CDR1 GTSNPN and CDR2 SVGIG (reference sequence). Trimming removed 0 bases at V and 7 bases at J, with 13 bases between. This chain connects TRBV30 to TRBJ2-7, with D possibly TRBD2 on 5 matching bases. The sequenced sample was peripheral blood. The TCR sequence derives from a man between 25 and 39 years old with COVID-19, enrolled during active disease. CDR3 residues: CAWSVHPSGEQYF. CDR3 nucleotide sequence: TGTGCCTGGAGTGTACATCCGTCGGGGGAGCAGTACTTC.